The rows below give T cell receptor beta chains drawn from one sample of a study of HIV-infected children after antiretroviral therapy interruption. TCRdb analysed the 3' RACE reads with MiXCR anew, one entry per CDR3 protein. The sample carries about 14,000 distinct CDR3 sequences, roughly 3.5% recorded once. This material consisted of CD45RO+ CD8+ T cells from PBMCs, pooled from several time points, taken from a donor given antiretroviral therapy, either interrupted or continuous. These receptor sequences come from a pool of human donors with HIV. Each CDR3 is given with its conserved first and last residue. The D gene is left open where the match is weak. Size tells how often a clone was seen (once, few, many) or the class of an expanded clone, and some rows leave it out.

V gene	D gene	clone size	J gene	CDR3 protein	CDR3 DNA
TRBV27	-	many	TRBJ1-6	CASSLPNSPLHF	TGTGCCAGCAGTCTACCTAATTCACCCCTCCACTTT
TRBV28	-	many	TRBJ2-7	CASSSRTEPREQYF	TGTGCCAGCAGTTCCCGGACAGAGCCTAGGGAGCAGTACTTC
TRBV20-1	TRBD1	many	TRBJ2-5	CSARPGDRGETQYF	TGCAGTGCTAGGCCCGGAGACAGGGGAGAGACCCAGTACTTC
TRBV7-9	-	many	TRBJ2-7	CASSLVKLSYEQYF	TGTGCCAGCAGCTTAGTAAAACTTTCCTACGAGCAGTACTTC
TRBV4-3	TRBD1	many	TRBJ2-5	CASSQDMGQGAETQYF	TGCGCCAGCAGCCAAGATATGGGACAGGGGGCGGAGACCCAGTACTTC
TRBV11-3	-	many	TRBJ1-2	CASSLVVGEEDYGYTF	TGTGCCAGCAGCTTAGTCGTCGGGGAAGAGGACTATGGCTACACCTTC
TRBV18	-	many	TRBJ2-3	CASSPPLVPGDTQYF	TGTGCCAGCTCACCACCCCTAGTGCCAGGGGATACGCAGTATTTT
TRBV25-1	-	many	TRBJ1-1	CASSEGQGRVNTEAFF	TGTGCCAGCAGTGAAGGGCAGGGAAGGGTTAACACTGAAGCTTTCTTT
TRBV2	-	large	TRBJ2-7	CASSEANPERQYF	TGTGCCAGCAGTGAAGCGAACCCGGAACGGCAGTACTTC
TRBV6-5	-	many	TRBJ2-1	CASSYKGWNEQFF	TGTGCCAGCAGTTATAAGGGTTGGAATGAGCAGTTCTTC
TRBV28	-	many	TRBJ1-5	CASSPGTSFSNQPQHF	TGTGCCAGCAGTCCTGGGACATCCTTTAGCAATCAGCCCCAGCATTTT
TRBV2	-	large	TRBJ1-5	CASSEHSNQPQHF	TGTGCCAGCAGTGAGCATAGCAATCAGCCCCAGCATTTT
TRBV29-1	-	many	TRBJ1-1	CSVEVQGGMNTEAFF	TGCAGCGTTGAAGTACAGGGAGGAATGAACACTGAAGCTTTCTTT
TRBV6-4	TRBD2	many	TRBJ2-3	CASSDSSRGGPDTQYF	TGTGCCAGCAGTGACTCTTCGCGGGGGGGCCCTGATACGCAGTATTTT
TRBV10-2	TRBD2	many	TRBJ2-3	CASSPRGLAGDTQYF	TGCGCCAGCAGTCCCCGTGGACTAGCCGGAGATACGCAGTATTTT
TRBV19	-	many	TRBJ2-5	CASSDRDASQETQYF	TGTGCCAGTAGTGATAGGGACGCGAGCCAAGAGACCCAGTACTTC
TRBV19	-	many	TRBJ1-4	CASRAIWVEKLFF	TGTGCCAGCCGCGCGATTTGGGTAGAAAAACTGTTTTTT
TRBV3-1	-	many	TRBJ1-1	CASSQGEGSTEAFF	TGTGCCAGCAGCCAAGGGGAGGGGAGCACTGAAGCTTTCTTT
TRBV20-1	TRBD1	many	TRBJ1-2	CSARGGDRQYYGYTF	TGCAGTGCTAGAGGAGGGGACAGGCAGTACTATGGCTACACCTTC
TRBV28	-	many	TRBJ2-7	CASSTTGEQYF	TGTGCCAGCAGTACCACAGGGGAGCAGTACTTC
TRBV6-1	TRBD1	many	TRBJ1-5	CASSGGQGGQPQHF	TGTGCCAGCAGTGGAGGTCAGGGGGGACAGCCCCAGCATTTT
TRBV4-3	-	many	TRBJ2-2	CASSQDHSVAEITIGELFF	TGCGCCAGCAGCCAAGATCACTCGGTAGCTGAGATCACCATCGGGGAGCTGTTTTTT
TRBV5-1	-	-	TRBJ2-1	CASSQETVYNEQFF	TGCGCCAGCAGTCAGGAGACAGTCTACAATGAGCAGTTCTTC